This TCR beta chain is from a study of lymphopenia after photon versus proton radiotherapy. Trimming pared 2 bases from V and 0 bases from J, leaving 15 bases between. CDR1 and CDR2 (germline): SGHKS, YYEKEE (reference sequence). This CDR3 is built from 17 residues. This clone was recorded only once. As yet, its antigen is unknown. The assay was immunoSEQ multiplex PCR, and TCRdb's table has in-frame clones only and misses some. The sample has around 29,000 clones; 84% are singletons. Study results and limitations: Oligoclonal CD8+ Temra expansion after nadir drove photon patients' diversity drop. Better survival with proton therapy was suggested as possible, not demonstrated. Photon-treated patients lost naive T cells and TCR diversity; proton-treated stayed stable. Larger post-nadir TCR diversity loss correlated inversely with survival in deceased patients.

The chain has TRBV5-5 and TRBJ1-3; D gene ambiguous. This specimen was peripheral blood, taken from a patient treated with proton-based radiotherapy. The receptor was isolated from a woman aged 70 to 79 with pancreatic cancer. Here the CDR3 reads CASSLTGGATSGNTIYF. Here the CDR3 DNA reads TGTGCCAGCAGCTTAACCGGCGGCGCGACCTCTGGAAACACCATATATTTT.